This T cell receptor (beta chain) was captured in a study of Graves' ophthalmopathy and Graves' hyperthyroidism. Findings and limits, study-wide: Most clonotypes expanded in thyroid above 0.001 frequency were present in blood too. The model reached 70% to 71% sensitivity and under 75% specificity for predicting ophthalmopathy progression.

RNA transcripts were the source from which TCR beta CDR3 regions were amplified. The authors performed first-round RT-PCR with HTBI primers and then a second-round multiplex PCR. TCRdb re-called the multiplex PCR reads with MiXCR, one entry per CDR3 protein. Among 600,000 to 700,000 distinct CDR3 sequences, about two fifths were seen once, and the ten largest hold 2.5% to 3.5%. The authors diagnosed from clinical symptoms, serum thyroxine, TRAb, thyroid ultrasound and orbital computed tomography. Comment on this clonotype: Its antigen is as yet unknown.

Material: peripheral blood. This clonotype was obtained from an adult man with Graves' ophthalmopathy.

The DNA of the CDR3 is TGTGCCAGCAGTGCAAGGGGGGGCGGTCAGCCCCAGTACTTC. Translating gives CASSARGGGQPQYF. The V gene is TRBV2, the J gene TRBJ2-5, with a tentative D call TRBD2 (7 bases). This CDR3 comprises 14 residues. CDR1 is SNHLY, CDR2 FYNNEI, per germline. V was shortened by 4 bases and J by 9 bases, with 18 bases between the two germline ends.